The entry below describes one TCR beta chain. V was pared by 1 base and J by 4 bases, with 7 bases of the junction left unmatched. From germline, CDR1 is SGHAT and CDR2 FQNNGV. The CDR3 totals 18 residues. This entry is derived from a study of cytomegalovirus exposure and HLA in healthy donors. Donors in the study were healthy people who gave bone marrow. PCR involved 60 Vbeta and 13 Jbeta primers. Repertoires were generated with immunoSEQ multiplex PCR, while TCRdb's copy carries only in-frame clones and drops some. The sample has around 140,000 clones; over 70% are singletons. This chain connects TRBV11-2 to TRBJ2-1, with 13 bases matching TRBD2. The sequenced sample consisted of PBMCs. This sequence originates from a woman aged 40 to 55 in good health and CMV-seronegative. CDR3 sequence reads: CASSLGSGTSGVYNEQFF. The DNA of the CDR3 is TGTGCCAGCAGCTTAGGATCCGGGACTAGCGGGGTGTACAATGAGCAGTTCTTC.